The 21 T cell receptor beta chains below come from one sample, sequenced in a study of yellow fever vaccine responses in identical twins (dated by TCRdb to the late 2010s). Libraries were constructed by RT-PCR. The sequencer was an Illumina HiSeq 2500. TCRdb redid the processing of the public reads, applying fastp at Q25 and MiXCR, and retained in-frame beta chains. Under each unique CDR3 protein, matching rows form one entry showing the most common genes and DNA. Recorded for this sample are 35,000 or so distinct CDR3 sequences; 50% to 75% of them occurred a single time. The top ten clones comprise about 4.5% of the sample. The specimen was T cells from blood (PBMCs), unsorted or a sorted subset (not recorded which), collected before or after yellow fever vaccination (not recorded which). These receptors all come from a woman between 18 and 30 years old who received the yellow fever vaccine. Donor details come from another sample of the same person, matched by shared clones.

CDR3 in DNA: TGTGCCAGCTCACCCGGACAGCGAAGCTCCTACGAGCAGTACTTC. Amino acids: CASSPGQRSSYEQYF. The V call is TRBV18, the J call TRBJ2-7; possibly TRBD1 for D (6 bases). V lost 3 bases, J lost 0 bases, and 12 bases lay in between. Germline V gene sequence: CDR1 KGHSH, CDR2 LQKENI. The CDR3 length is 15 residues. The full variable domain, completed using reference TRBV18 and TRBJ2-7, is NAGVMQNPRHLVRRRGQEARLRCSPMKGHSHVYWYRQLPEEGLKFMVYLQKENIIDESGMPKERFSAEFPKEGPSILRIQQVVRGDSAAYFCASSPGQRSSYEQYFGPGTRLTVT.

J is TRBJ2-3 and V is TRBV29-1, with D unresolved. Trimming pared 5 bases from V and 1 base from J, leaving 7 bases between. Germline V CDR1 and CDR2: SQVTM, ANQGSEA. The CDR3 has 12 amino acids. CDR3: CSVIEGTDTQYF. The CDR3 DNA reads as TGCAGCGTTATAGAGGGCACAGATACGCAGTATTTT.

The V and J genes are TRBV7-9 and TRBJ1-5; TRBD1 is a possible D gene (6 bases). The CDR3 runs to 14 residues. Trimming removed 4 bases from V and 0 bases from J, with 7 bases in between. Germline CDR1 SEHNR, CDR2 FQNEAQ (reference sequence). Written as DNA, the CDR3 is TGTGCCAGCAGCTGGGGGCATAGCAATCAGCCCCAGCATTTT. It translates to CASSWGHSNQPQHF.

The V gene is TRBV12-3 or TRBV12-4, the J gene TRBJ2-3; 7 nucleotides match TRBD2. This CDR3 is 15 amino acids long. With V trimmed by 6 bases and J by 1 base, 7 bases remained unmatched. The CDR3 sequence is CASRIRLAGTDTQYF. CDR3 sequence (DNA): TGTGCCAGCAGGATCCGACTAGCTGGCACAGATACGCAGTATTTT.

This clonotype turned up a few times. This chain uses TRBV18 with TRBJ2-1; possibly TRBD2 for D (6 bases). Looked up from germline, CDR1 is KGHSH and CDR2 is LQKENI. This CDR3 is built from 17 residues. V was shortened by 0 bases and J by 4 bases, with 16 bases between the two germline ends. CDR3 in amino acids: CASSPPFWVAEYNEQFF. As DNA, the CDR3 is TGTGCCAGCTCACCACCCTTTTGGGTAGCGGAATACAATGAGCAGTTCTTC.

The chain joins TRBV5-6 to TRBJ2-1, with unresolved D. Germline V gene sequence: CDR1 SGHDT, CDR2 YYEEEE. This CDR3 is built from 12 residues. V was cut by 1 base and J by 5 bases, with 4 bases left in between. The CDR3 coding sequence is TGTGCCAGCAGCTTGAATAACAATGAGCAGTTCTTC. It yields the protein CASSLNNNEQFF.

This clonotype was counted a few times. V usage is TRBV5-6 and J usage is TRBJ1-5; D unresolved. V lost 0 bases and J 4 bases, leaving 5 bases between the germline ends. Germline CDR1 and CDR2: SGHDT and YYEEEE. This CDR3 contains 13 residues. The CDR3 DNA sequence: TGTGCCAGCAGCTTGGGGCGGAATCAGCCCCAGCATTTT. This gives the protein CASSLGRNQPQHF.

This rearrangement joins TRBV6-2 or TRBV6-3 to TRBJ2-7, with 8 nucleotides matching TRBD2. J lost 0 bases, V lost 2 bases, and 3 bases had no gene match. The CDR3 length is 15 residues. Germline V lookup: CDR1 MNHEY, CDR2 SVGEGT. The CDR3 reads CASSYVAGYSYEQYF. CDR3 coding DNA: TGTGCCAGCAGTTACGTAGCGGGATACTCCTACGAGCAGTACTTC.

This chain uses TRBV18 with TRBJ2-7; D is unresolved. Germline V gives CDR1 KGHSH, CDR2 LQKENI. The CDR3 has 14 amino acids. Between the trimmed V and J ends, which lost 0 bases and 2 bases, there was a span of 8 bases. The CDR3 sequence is CASSPPYGTYEQYF. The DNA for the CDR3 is TGTGCCAGCTCACCACCCTATGGCACCTACGAGCAGTACTTC.

The CDR3, as DNA: TGTGCCAGCAGTATACAGGGTACGCAGTATTTT. It translates to CASSIQGTQYF. V gene TRBV6-1 combines with J gene TRBJ2-3, with D possibly TRBD1 on 6 matching bases. Germline CDR1 is MNHNS and CDR2 is SASEGT. CDR3 length: 11 residues. Trimming took off 5 bases at V and 8 bases at J, with 8 bases between the two ends.

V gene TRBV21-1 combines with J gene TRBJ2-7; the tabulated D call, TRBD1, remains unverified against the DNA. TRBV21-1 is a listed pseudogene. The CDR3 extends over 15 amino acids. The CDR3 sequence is CASSPWGQGRYEQYF. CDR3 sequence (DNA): TGTGCCAGCAGCCCCTGGGGACAGGGCCGCTACGAGCAGTACTTC.

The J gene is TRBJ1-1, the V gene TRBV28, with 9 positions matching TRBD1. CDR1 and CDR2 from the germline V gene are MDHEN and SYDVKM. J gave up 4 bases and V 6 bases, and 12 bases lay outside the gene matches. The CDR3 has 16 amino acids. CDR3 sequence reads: CASRVGTGFIVTEAFF. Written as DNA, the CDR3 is TGTGCCAGCAGGGTGGGGACAGGGTTCATTGTCACTGAAGCTTTCTTT.

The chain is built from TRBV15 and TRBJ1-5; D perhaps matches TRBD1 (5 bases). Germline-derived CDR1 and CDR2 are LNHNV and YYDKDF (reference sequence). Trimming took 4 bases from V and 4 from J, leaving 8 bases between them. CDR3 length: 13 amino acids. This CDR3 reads CATSTTVNQPQHF. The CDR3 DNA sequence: TGTGCCACCAGCACGACAGTTAATCAGCCCCAGCATTTT.

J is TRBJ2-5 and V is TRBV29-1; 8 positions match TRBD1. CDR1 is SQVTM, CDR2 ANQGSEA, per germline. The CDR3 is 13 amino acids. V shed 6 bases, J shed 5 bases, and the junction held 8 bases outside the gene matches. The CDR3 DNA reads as TGCAGCGTCTTCGGACAGGGAAGGGAGACCCAGTACTTC. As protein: CSVFGQGRETQYF.

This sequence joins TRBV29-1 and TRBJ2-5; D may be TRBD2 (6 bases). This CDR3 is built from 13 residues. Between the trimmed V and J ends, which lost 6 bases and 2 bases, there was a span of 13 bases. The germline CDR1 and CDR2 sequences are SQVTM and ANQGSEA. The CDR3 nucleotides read TGCAGCGTCCCCGGGACTCTACAAGAGACCCAGTACTTC. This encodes CSVPGTLQETQYF.

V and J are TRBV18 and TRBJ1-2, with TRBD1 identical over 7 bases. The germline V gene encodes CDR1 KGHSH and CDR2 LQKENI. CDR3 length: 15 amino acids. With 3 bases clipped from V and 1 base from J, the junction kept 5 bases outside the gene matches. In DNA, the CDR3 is TGTGCCAGCTCACCTTCCGGGACAGATAACTATGGCTACACCTTC. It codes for CASSPSGTDNYGYTF. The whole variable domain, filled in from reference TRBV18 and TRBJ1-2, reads NAGVMQNPRHLVRRRGQEARLRCSPMKGHSHVYWYRQLPEEGLKFMVYLQKENIIDESGMPKERFSAEFPKEGPSILRIQQVVRGDSAAYFCASSPSGTDNYGYTFGSGTRLTVV.

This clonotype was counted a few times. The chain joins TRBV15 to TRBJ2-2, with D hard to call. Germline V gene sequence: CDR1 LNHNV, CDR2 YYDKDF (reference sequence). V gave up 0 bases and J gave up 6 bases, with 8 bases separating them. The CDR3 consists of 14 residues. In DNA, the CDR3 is TGTGCCACCAGCAGAGATCGGGTTTCCGGGGAGCTGTTTTTT. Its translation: CATSRDRVSGELFF.

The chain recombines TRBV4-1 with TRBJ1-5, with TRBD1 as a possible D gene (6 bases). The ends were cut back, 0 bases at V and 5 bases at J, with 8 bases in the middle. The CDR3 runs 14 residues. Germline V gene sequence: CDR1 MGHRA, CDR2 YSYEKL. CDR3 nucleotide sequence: TGCGCCAGCAGCCAAGACAGGGGTTATCAGCCCCAGCATTTT. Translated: CASSQDRGYQPQHF.

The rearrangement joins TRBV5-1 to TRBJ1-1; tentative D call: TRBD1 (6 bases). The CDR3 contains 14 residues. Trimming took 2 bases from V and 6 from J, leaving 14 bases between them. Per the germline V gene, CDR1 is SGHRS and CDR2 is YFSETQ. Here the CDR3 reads CASSFPSAGAEAFF. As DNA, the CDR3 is TGCGCCAGCAGCTTTCCATCCGCAGGGGCTGAAGCTTTCTTT.

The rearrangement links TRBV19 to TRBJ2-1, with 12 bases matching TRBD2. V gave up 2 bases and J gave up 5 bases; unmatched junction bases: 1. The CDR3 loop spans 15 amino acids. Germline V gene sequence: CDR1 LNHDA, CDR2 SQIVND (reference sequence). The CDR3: CASSIRLAGDNEQFF. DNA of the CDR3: TGTGCCAGTAGTATACGACTAGCGGGAGACAATGAGCAGTTCTTC.

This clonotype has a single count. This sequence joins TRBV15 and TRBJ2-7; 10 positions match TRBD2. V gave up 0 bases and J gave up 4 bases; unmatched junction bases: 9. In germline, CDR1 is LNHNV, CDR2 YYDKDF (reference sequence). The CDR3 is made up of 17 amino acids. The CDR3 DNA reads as TGTGCCACCAGCAGAGATCTCGTGGGTAGCGGGAGGTACGAGCAGTACTTC. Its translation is CATSRDLVGSGRYEQYF. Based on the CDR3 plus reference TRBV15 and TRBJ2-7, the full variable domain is DAMVIQNPRYQVTQFGKPVTLSCSQTLNHNVMYWYQQKSSQAPKLLFHYYDKDFNNEADTPDNFQSRRPNTSFCFLDIRSPGLGDTAMYLCATSRDLVGSGRYEQYFGPGTRLTVT.